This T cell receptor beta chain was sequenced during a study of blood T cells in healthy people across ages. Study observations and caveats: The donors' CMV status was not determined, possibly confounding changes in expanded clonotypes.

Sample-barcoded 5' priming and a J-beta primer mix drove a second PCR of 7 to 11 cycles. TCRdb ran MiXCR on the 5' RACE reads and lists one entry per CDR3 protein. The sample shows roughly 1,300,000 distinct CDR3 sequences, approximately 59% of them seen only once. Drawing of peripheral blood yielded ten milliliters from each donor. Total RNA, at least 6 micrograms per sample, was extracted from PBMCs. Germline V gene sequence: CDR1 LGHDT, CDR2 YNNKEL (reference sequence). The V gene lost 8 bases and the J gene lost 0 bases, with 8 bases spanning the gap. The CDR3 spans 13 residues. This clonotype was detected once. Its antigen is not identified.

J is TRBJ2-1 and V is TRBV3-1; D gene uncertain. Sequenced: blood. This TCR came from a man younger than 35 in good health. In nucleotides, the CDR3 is TGTGCCAGCGTCAGCCGCTCCTACAATGAGCAGTTCTTC. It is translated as CASVSRSYNEQFF.